The present TCR beta chain was sequenced within a study of vaccination effects on CD4 cells after COVID-19. Sequencing was performed with immunoSEQ multiplex PCR; in TCRdb, only in-frame clones are kept and a portion is missing. The sample holds fewer than 35,000 clones, more than 55% seen once. The length of the CDR3 is 15 residues. In germline, CDR1 is PRHDT, CDR2 FYEKMQ (reference sequence). Trimming took 5 bases from V and 6 from J; bases not matched to a gene: 10. On this clone: As yet, its antigen is unknown.

Following 10 days of culture, CD4+ T cells were isolated. Half-medium exchanges with IL-2 medium took place on days 3 and 7. Sequencing used CD4+ T cells from PBMCs cultured without peptide, obtained before COVID-19 vaccination. The genes are TRBV13 and TRBJ1-2, with 9 bases fitting TRBD1. This clonotype was obtained from a human donor who received a COVID-19 vaccine. This chain's CDR3 is CASSPGLHRGHGYTF. The CDR3 DNA reads as TGTGCCAGCAGCCCGGGCCTCCACAGGGGGCATGGCTACACCTTC.